These 23 T cell receptor beta chains share one sample of origin, sequenced in a study of T cells in Graves' hyperthyroidism and ophthalmopathy. TCR beta CDR3 region amplification was performed from RNA transcripts. RT-PCR in the first round (using the HTBI primer set) targeted the TCR CDR3. MiXCR was run by TCRdb on the multiplex PCR reads, yielding one entry per CDR3 protein. Among about 350,000 distinct CDR3 sequences listed, 12% to 15% were seen once. The sample taken for sequencing was blood. The receptors were sampled from a woman aged 55-69 years with Graves' ophthalmopathy.

This clonotype was counted many times. CDR3 DNA: TGTGCCACCAGTGATACTAGCGGGAGCTACGAGCAGTACTTC. This codes for CATSDTSGSYEQYF. The rearrangement links TRBV24-1 to TRBJ2-7; 11 nucleotides match TRBD2. CDR3 length: 14 residues. V lost 3 bases, J lost 3 bases, and 0 bases stayed unmatched. The germline V gene has CDR1 KGHDR and CDR2 SFDVKD.

This clonotype was picked up many times. V and J are TRBV18 and TRBJ1-5; 8 bases are shared with TRBD1. V dropped 6 bases and J dropped 2; count of bases not matched to a gene: 3. The germline gives CDR1 KGHSH, CDR2 LQKENI. This CDR3 has 14 residues. The CDR3 is CASSSTGGNQPQHF. CDR3 nucleotide sequence: TGTGCCAGCTCCTCGACAGGGGGCAATCAGCCCCAGCATTTT.

This clonotype showed up many times. This rearrangement joins TRBV5-1 to TRBJ2-2; D possibly matches TRBD1 or TRBD2 (6 bases each). V was cut by 0 bases and J by 5 bases, with 17 bases left in between. The germline V gene encodes CDR1 SGHRS and CDR2 YFSETQ. The CDR3 consists of 17 residues. This CDR3 reads CASSLGVGGAWTGELFF. DNA of the CDR3: TGCGCCAGCAGCTTGGGGGTCGGGGGCGCCTGGACCGGGGAGCTGTTTTTT. Using reference TRBV5-1 and TRBJ2-2 for the parts outside the CDR3, the full variable domain is KAGVTQTPRYLIKTRGQQVTLSCSPISGHRSVSWYQQTPGQGLQFLFEYFSETQRNKGNFPGRFSGRQFSNSRSEMNVSTLELGDSALYLCASSLGVGGAWTGELFFGEGSRLTVL.

The genes are TRBV7-9 and TRBJ1-1; D is undetermined. The CDR3 has 14 amino acids. Trimming left V 4 bases short and J 3 bases short, with 12 bases between. Per germline, CDR1 SEHNR and CDR2 FQNEAQ (reference sequence). CDR3 loop: CASSSLPLDTEAFF. The CDR3 region has the DNA TGTGCCAGCAGCTCACTACCCCTGGACACTGAAGCTTTCTTT. The full variable domain, rest sourced from reference TRBV7-9 and TRBJ1-1, is DTGVSQNPRHKITKRGQNVTFRCDPISEHNRLYWYRQTLGQGPEFLTYFQNEAQLEKSRLLSDRFSAERPKGSFSTLEIQRTEQGDSAMYLCASSSLPLDTEAFFGQGTRLTVV.

This rearrangement joins TRBV3-1 to TRBJ2-1; TRBD2 matches 10 bases. Germline lookup yields CDR1 LGHDT and CDR2 YNNKEL (reference sequence). This CDR3 is built from 15 residues. J lost 5 bases, V lost 4 bases, and 5 bases had no gene match. The CDR3, as DNA: TGTGCCAGCAGCCTCGGACTAGCGGCGGACAATGAGCAGTTCTTC. Translated: CASSLGLAADNEQFF.

This clonotype was seen repeatedly, ten times or more. The V gene is TRBV12-3 or TRBV12-4, the J gene TRBJ2-1; possibly TRBD1 or TRBD2 for D (7 bases each). This CDR3 comprises 14 residues. V lost 7 bases to trimming and J lost 7 bases, with 17 bases between them. CDR3 sequence: CASIPGGAGNEQFF. The CDR3 coding sequence is TGTGCCAGCATCCCAGGGGGGGCGGGGAATGAGCAGTTCTTC.

With respect to this clonotype: Given a much more abundant clone one base away, this may be a read error. The V call is TRBV11-3, the J call TRBJ2-2, with unresolved D. V lost 1 base, J lost 4 bases, and 10 bases lay in between. The CDR3 contains 15 residues. Germline CDR1 SGHNT, CDR2 YENEEA. CDR3 bases: TGTGCCAGCAGCTTAGGGGCTCCGAGCACCGGGGAGCTGTTTTTT. Translated, it gives CASSLGAPSTGELFF.

This clonotype has a handful of counts. This CDR3 reads CASSLTGTLYEQYF. The CDR3 DNA reads TGTGCCAGCAGCTTAACGGGGACCCTCTACGAGCAGTACTTC. The gene calls are TRBV7-9 and TRBJ2-7; the D call may be TRBD1 or TRBD2 (5 bases each). The CDR3 length is 14 residues. Trimming removed 2 bases from V and 3 bases from J, with 11 bases in between. CDR1 and CDR2 from the germline V gene are SEHNR and FQNEAQ (reference sequence). Variable domain in full (rest from reference TRBV7-9 and TRBJ2-7): DTGVSQNPRHKITKRGQNVTFRCDPISEHNRLYWYRQTLGQGPEFLTYFQNEAQLEKSRLLSDRFSAERPKGSFSTLEIQRTEQGDSAMYLCASSLTGTLYEQYFGPGTRLTVT.

This clonotype is a singleton in its sample. The rearrangement uses TRBV7-9 and TRBJ1-1; maybe TRBD1 (5 bases). The CDR3 totals 16 residues. Looked up from germline, CDR1 is SEHNR and CDR2 is FQNEAQ (reference sequence). Trimming took off 3 bases at V and 1 base at J, with 15 bases between the two ends. This CDR3 reads CASSFGGPQRNTEAFF. DNA of the CDR3: TGTGCCAGCAGCTTCGGGGGACCCCAAAGGAACACTGAAGCTTTCTTT.

In this sample, this clonotype turned up a few times. This chain uses TRBV12-3 or TRBV12-4 with TRBJ2-7; no clear D. This CDR3 has 13 residues. Trimming left V 5 bases short and J 4 bases short, with 12 bases between. The CDR3: CASSTAGYYEQYF. The DNA of the CDR3 is TGTGCCAGCAGTACCGCCGGGTATTACGAGCAGTACTTC.

The chain recombines TRBV11-2 with TRBJ2-3; TRBD1 matches at 9 bases. This CDR3 comprises 14 residues. The germline V gene has CDR1 SGHAT and CDR2 FQNNGV. V gave up 4 bases and J gave up 6 bases; unmatched junction bases: 5. The CDR3 DNA reads TGTGCCAGCAGCTCGGACAGGGGCAGGGATACGCAGTATTTT. Translating gives CASSSDRGRDTQYF. The entire variable domain, with the rest obtained from reference TRBV11-2 and TRBJ2-3, is as follows: EAGVAQSPRYKIIEKRQSVAFWCNPISGHATLYWYQQILGQGPKLLIQFQNNGVVDDSQLPKDRFSAERLKGVDSTLKIQPAKLEDSAVYLCASSSDRGRDTQYFGPGTRLTVL.

This clonotype was counted ten times or more. V is TRBV2 and J is TRBJ1-5, with D unresolved. The ends were cut back, 6 bases at V and 7 bases at J, with 13 bases in the middle. The CDR3 has 13 residues. CDR1 is SNHLY, CDR2 FYNNEI, per germline. CDR3 loop: CASRVLPGQPQHF. In DNA form, the CDR3 reads TGTGCCAGCAGGGTGTTACCTGGCCAGCCCCAGCATTTT.

Many counts were recorded for this clonotype. The J gene is TRBJ2-5, the V gene TRBV10-3; no clear D. Trimming removed 6 bases at V and 5 bases at J, with 22 bases between. CDR3 size: 16 residues. The germline CDR1 and CDR2 sequences are ENHRY and SYGVKD. CDR3 sequence reads: CAISDALTGLSETQYF. The CDR3 bases are TGTGCCATCAGCGATGCCCTTACCGGGCTGAGTGAGACCCAGTACTTC.

This clonotype came up many times. The J gene is TRBJ2-5, the V gene TRBV3-1, with D possibly TRBD1 on 8 matching bases. The CDR3 runs to 14 residues. Per germline, CDR1 LGHDT and CDR2 YNNKEL (reference sequence). Deletions cut 6 bases from V and 5 bases from J, with 16 bases between. In nucleotides, the CDR3 is TGTGCCAGCAGGTACAGGGGGAGGGCCGAGACCCAGTACTTC. Protein product: CASRYRGRAETQYF.

This clonotype was found a few times. Given a much more abundant clone one base away, this may be a read error. The chain has TRBV7-9 and TRBJ2-5; D is unclear. CDR3 length: 12 residues. CDR1 SEHNR and CDR2 FQNEAQ come from the germline V gene (reference sequence). The CDR3 sequence is CASSYREEAQYF. CDR3 coding DNA: TGTGCCAGCAGTTACAGAGAAGAGGCCCAGTACTTC.

This clonotype was seen at least ten times. J is TRBJ1-1 and V is TRBV5-1; D may be TRBD1 (5 bases). Trimming cost V 4 bases and J 5 bases, with 12 bases left between them. This CDR3 comprises 13 residues. Germline CDR1 reads SGHRS; CDR2 reads YFSETQ. CDR3 DNA: TGCGCCAGCAGCGAGGAAGGGGTTACTGAAGCTTTCTTT. Translating it yields CASSEEGVTEAFF.

This clonotype came up many times. The chain combines TRBV7-9 with TRBJ1-1; D possibly corresponds to TRBD1 (6 bases). V dropped 5 bases and J dropped 6 bases, with 22 bases sitting between them. Looked up from germline, CDR1 is SEHNR and CDR2 is FQNEAQ (reference sequence). The CDR3 consists of 16 residues. This CDR3 is CASSLQGTFPSAEAFF. The CDR3 nucleotides are TGTGCCAGCAGCCTTCAGGGGACGTTCCCCAGCGCTGAAGCTTTCTTT.

This chain joins TRBV20-1 and TRBJ2-7; 9 bases map to TRBD2. V was pared by 0 bases and J by 3 bases, with 6 bases of the junction left unmatched. The CDR3 consists of 15 residues. CDR1 DFQATT and CDR2 SNEGSKA come from the germline V gene (reference sequence). The chain's CDR3 is CSARDLGTSFYEQYF. DNA of the CDR3: TGCAGTGCTAGAGATTTAGGGACTAGCTTCTACGAGCAGTACTTC.

This clonotype has a count of ten or more. This chain joins TRBV2 and TRBJ2-5; D not resolved. CDR3 length: 11 amino acids. Per the germline V gene, CDR1 is SNHLY and CDR2 is FYNNEI. V was clipped by 7 bases and J by 1 base, with 4 bases between them. CDR3 DNA: TGTGCCAGCATCCTCCAAGAGACCCAGTACTTC. It translates to CASILQETQYF.

This clonotype has at least ten counts. The rearrangement joins TRBV30 to TRBJ1-5; 12 bases are a match to TRBD1. Germline CDR1 reads GTSNPN; CDR2 reads SVGIG (reference sequence). V trimming: 3 bases; J trimming: 5 bases; junction bases outside the gene matches: 14. The CDR3 totals 18 residues. The CDR3 loop is CAWSPLMPGTGGDQPQHF. CDR3 DNA sequence: TGTGCCTGGAGCCCACTAATGCCCGGGACAGGGGGCGATCAGCCCCAGCATTTT.

This clonotype has a count of ten or more. The rearrangement uses TRBV13 and TRBJ2-5; D might be TRBD1 (6 bases). V lost 5 bases, J lost 4 bases, and 20 bases lay in between. This CDR3 is built from 16 residues. CDR1 PRHDT and CDR2 FYEKMQ come from the germline V gene (reference sequence). The CDR3 bases are TGTGCCAGCAGCCCCCGACGGTCAACAGGGAGAGAGACCCAGTACTTC. Protein product: CASSPRRSTGRETQYF.

There are a few counts of this clonotype. The chain recombines TRBV5-1 with TRBJ2-7, with 9 bases identical to TRBD1. The CDR3 has 14 residues. Germline lookup yields CDR1 SGHRS and CDR2 YFSETQ. Trimming cost V 4 bases and J 5 bases; bases outside gene matches: 7. This CDR3 is CASSGGQGRNEQYF. The CDR3 region has the DNA TGCGCCAGCAGCGGGGGACAGGGTAGGAACGAGCAGTACTTC.

This clonotype was found many times. This rearrangement joins TRBV2 to TRBJ2-7; D uncertain. The CDR3 consists of 13 residues. The V and J ends lost 1 base and 7 bases respectively, with 11 bases between them. Looked up from germline, CDR1 is SNHLY and CDR2 is FYNNEI. The CDR3 sequence is CASSEGPLWEQYF. In nucleotides, the CDR3 is TGTGCCAGCAGTGAAGGGCCGCTTTGGGAGCAGTACTTC. Combining the CDR3 with reference TRBV2 and TRBJ2-7 gives the whole variable domain EPEVTQTPSHQVTQMGQEVILRCVPISNHLYFYWYRQILGQKVEFLVSFYNNEISEKSEIFDDQFSVERPDGSNFTLKIRSTKLEDSAMYFCASSEGPLWEQYFGPGTRLTVT.